A single sample is the source of the 21 T cell receptor beta chains below, sequenced in a study of blood T cell repertoires in COVID-19. Method: immunoSEQ multiplex PCR; TCRdb's copy keeps in-frame clones and lacks some. The sample has about 160,000 clones, roughly 87% seen once. The material sequenced was PBMCs or T cells enriched from blood (not recorded which). These TCRs come from a woman in her fifties or sixties who had recovered from COVID-19.

The chain uses TRBV7-8 and TRBJ2-7; 13 bases map to TRBD2. V was pared by 5 bases and J by 2 bases, with 6 bases of the junction left unmatched. The CDR3 has 16 amino acids. Germline V gene sequence: CDR1 SGHVS, CDR2 FQNEAQ. The CDR3 nucleotides read TGTGCCAGCAGCGCTCGGACTAGCGGGAGCCCCTACGAGCAGTACTTC. It codes for CASSARTSGSPYEQYF.

This rearrangement joins TRBV10-1 to TRBJ2-7; D gene uncertain. The CDR3 runs 12 residues. V shed 5 bases and J shed 2 bases, with 7 bases lying between them. Germline CDR1 is WNHNN and CDR2 is SYGVQD (reference sequence). DNA for the CDR3: TGCGCCAGCAGTCCAGATACCTACGAGCAGTACTTC. Translation gives CASSPDTYEQYF.

As for this clone: The germline gene is not matched at one end of the junction; a read error may be the cause. The V gene is TRBV11-2, the J gene TRBJ2-7; 11 bases fit TRBD2. The CDR3 runs to 14 residues. Germline assignment: CDR1 SGHAT and CDR2 FQNNGV. The DNA for the CDR3 is TGTGCCAGCAGCTTAGACTCGGGACTAGCGGACCGTGACTTC. Translating it yields CASSLDSGLADRDF.

This chain uses TRBV4-3 with TRBJ2-1; possibly TRBD2 for D (6 bases). V lost 4 bases and J lost 1, with 14 bases in between. Germline V lookup: CDR1 LGHNA, CDR2 YSLEER. The CDR3 consists of 16 residues. CDR3 residues: CASSLTGTQSYNEQFF. CDR3 DNA sequence: TGCGCCAGCAGCCTAACGGGGACTCAATCCTACAATGAGCAGTTCTTC.

This clone showed up just once. The genes are TRBV2 and TRBJ2-7; the D is unclear. V was trimmed by 3 bases and J by 5 bases, leaving 14 bases between them. The germline V gene has CDR1 SNHLY and CDR2 FYNNEI. CDR3 length: 14 residues. The chain's CDR3 is CASSERQNAHEQYF. CDR3 DNA sequence: TGTGCCAGCAGTGAGCGGCAGAATGCCCACGAGCAGTACTTC.

The V call is TRBV6-2 or TRBV6-3, the J call TRBJ1-1, with 8 bases identical to TRBD1. Germline CDR1 is MNHEY and CDR2 is SVGEGT. This CDR3 has 14 residues. V shed 2 bases, J shed 6 bases, and the junction held 5 bases outside the gene matches. CDR3 amino acids: CASSYSQGAAEAFF. The CDR3 region has the DNA TGTGCCAGCAGTTACAGCCAGGGGGCCGCTGAAGCTTTCTTT.

Written as DNA, the CDR3 is TGCAGTGCTAGTAGCGGGTTCTATGAGCAGTTCTTC. This translates into CSASSGFYEQFF. This chain uses TRBV20-1 with TRBJ2-1, with 7 bases fitting TRBD2. The V and J ends lost 3 bases and 8 bases, in that order; junction bases with no gene match: 4. The CDR3 has 12 residues. Germline V lookup: CDR1 DFQATT, CDR2 SNEGSKA (reference sequence).

The chain has TRBV4-1 and TRBJ2-3; D ambiguous. Between the trimmed V and J ends, which lost 5 bases and 3 bases, there was a span of 6 bases. From germline, CDR1 is MGHRA and CDR2 YSYEKL. This CDR3 contains 12 residues. For the CDR3, the DNA is TGCGCCAGCAGCTACAAAACAGATACGCAGTATTTT. The encoded protein is CASSYKTDTQYF.

This clone was recorded only once. This chain links TRBV2 with TRBJ2-1; D unresolved. The CDR3 contains 14 residues. Trimming left V 1 base short and J 0 bases short, with 4 bases between. CDR1 and CDR2 from the germline V gene are SNHLY and FYNNEI. The CDR3 nucleotides read TGTGCCAGCAGTGAAGAGAGCTCCTACAATGAGCAGTTCTTC. It specifies CASSEESSYNEQFF.

The chain combines TRBV7-6 with TRBJ2-5, with TRBD2 identical over 11 bases. CDR1 and CDR2 (germline): SGHVS, FNYEAQ. V was clipped by 1 base and J by 7 bases; unmatched bases: 5. The CDR3 totals 15 residues. Written as DNA, the CDR3 is TGTGCCAGCAGCTTAGTTAGCGGGAGGGCCGGGACCCAGTACTTC. It specifies CASSLVSGRAGTQYF.

V gene TRBV7-9 combines with J gene TRBJ2-5; D perhaps matches TRBD1 (5 bases). The CDR3 is 16 residues long. Germline V gives CDR1 SEHNR, CDR2 FQNEAQ (reference sequence). Trimming stripped 1 base from V and 2 bases from J, with 14 bases between. In nucleotides, the CDR3 is TGTGCCAGCAGCTTAGTAGGAAGGCAGGGACAAGAGACCCAGTACTTC. Encoded protein: CASSLVGRQGQETQYF.

This clone was recorded once. The J gene is TRBJ1-6, the V gene TRBV9; D remains unclear. This CDR3 has 16 residues. Trimming removed 4 bases at V and 2 bases at J, with 13 bases between. Germline CDR1 reads SGDLS; CDR2 reads YYNGEE. CDR3 DNA sequence: TGTGCCAGCAGCACTCGACGGGAAACCTATAATTCACCCCTCCACTTT. Amino acid sequence: CASSTRRETYNSPLHF.

In nucleotides, the CDR3 is TGTGCCAGTAGTATAGGGGCCAGCACAGATACGCAGTATTTT. Protein: CASSIGASTDTQYF. V and J are TRBV19 and TRBJ2-3; D unresolved. CDR3 size: 14 residues. Germline values: CDR1 LNHDA, CDR2 SQIVND (reference sequence). V lost 1 base and J 0 bases, leaving 5 bases between the germline ends. The full variable domain, its missing parts supplied by reference TRBV19 and TRBJ2-3, is DGGITQSPKYLFRKEGQNVTLSCEQNLNHDAMYWYRQDPGQGLRLIYYSQIVNDFQKGDIAEGYSVSREKKESFPLTVTSAQKNPTAFYLCASSIGASTDTQYFGPGTRLTVL.

This rearrangement joins TRBV12-5 to TRBJ1-1, with 7 bases fitting TRBD1. J lost 9 bases, V lost 1 base, and 2 bases had no gene match. This CDR3 has 12 residues. Germline V CDR1 and CDR2: LGHNT, FRNRAP. CDR3: CASGLGQGQAFF. CDR3 in DNA: TGTGCTAGTGGTTTGGGACAGGGACAAGCTTTCTTT.

The J gene is TRBJ2-1, the V gene TRBV5-1; 10 nucleotides agree with TRBD2. CDR1 and CDR2 from the germline V gene are SGHRS and YFSETQ. With 6 bases clipped from V and 6 bases from J, the junction kept 12 bases outside the gene matches. The CDR3 extends over 16 amino acids. The CDR3 nucleotides are TGCGCCAGCACCCAAAGAGCGGGAGGGGCCGGCAATGAGCAGTTCTTC. Amino acids: CASTQRAGGAGNEQFF. Full variable domain (missing parts from reference TRBV5-1 and TRBJ2-1): KAGVTQTPRYLIKTRGQQVTLSCSPISGHRSVSWYQQTPGQGLQFLFEYFSETQRNKGNFPGRFSGRQFSNSRSEMNVSTLELGDSALYLCASTQRAGGAGNEQFFGPGTRLTVL.

As DNA, the CDR3 is TGTGCCAGCAGTTTATTCGGCAATCAGCCCCAGCATTTT. Amino acid sequence: CASSLFGNQPQHF. The rearrangement links TRBV27 to TRBJ1-5; no firm D call. The V gene's germline CDR1 is MNHEY and CDR2 SMNVEV (reference sequence). The CDR3 has 13 residues. Trimming left V 1 base short and J 2 bases short, with 3 bases between.

The V call is TRBV2, the J call TRBJ1-1, with D perhaps matching TRBD1 (6 bases). CDR1 is SNHLY, CDR2 FYNNEI, per germline. CDR3 length: 14 amino acids. The germline V and J ends were trimmed by 6 bases and 4 bases, with 15 bases remaining between them. The CDR3 reads CASRGTRGSTEAFF. The CDR3 coding sequence is TGTGCCAGCAGGGGGACGAGGGGGAGCACTGAAGCTTTCTTT. The whole variable domain, remainder taken from reference TRBV2 and TRBJ1-1, is EPEVTQTPSHQVTQMGQEVILRCVPISNHLYFYWYRQILGQKVEFLVSFYNNEISEKSEIFDDQFSVERPDGSNFTLKIRSTKLEDSAMYFCASRGTRGSTEAFFGQGTRLTVV.

Comment on this clone: The DNA is left out, because the CDR3 cannot be placed on it with certainty; the CDR3 is given as TCRdb lists it. The rearrangement links TRBV6-6 to TRBJ2-7; the table names TRBD1, a call not compared with the DNA. The CDR3 is 12 residues long, counting both termini. Germline values: CDR1 MNHNY, CDR2 SVGAGI (reference sequence). The CDR3 spells CASSYVGQGSRF.

The CDR3 DNA reads TGTGCCATCAGTGCTGTAATGGAGACCCAGTACTTC. Residues: CAISAVMETQYF. This chain connects TRBV10-3 to TRBJ2-5, with D unresolved. This CDR3 spans 12 amino acids. Trimming took off 4 bases at V and 5 bases at J, with 8 bases between the two ends. In germline, CDR1 is ENHRY, CDR2 SYGVKD.

The V gene is TRBV19, the J gene TRBJ1-1, with a tentative D call TRBD1 (6 bases). CDR1 is LNHDA and CDR2 is SQIVND in the germline V gene (reference sequence). The CDR3 runs to 16 residues. Trimming removed 0 bases from V and 1 base from J, with 12 bases in between. CDR3 nucleotides: TGTGCCAGTAGTATAGATATCAGGGGCCGGAACACTGAAGCTTTCTTT. Residues: CASSIDIRGRNTEAFF.

The chain carries TRBV19 and TRBJ2-2, with 9 bases that match TRBD1. CDR1 is LNHDA, CDR2 SQIVND, per germline (reference sequence). Germline trimming cut 4 bases from V and 6 bases from J; bases unmatched to any gene: 6. The CDR3 has 15 amino acids. The CDR3 DNA sequence: TGTGCCAGTAGTAGGGGGACAGGGCTATCCGGGGAGCTGTTTTTT. This codes for CASSRGTGLSGELFF.